The present T cell receptor beta chain was sequenced within a study of blood T cell repertoires in COVID-19. Across the whole study: Whether acute or convalescent, the COVID-19 samples came from the United States, Italy and Spain.

This study enrolled people aged roughly 18 to 89 from about two dozen US geographic areas. Cohorts were assigned according to the clinical history that participants reported. Only in-frame clones appear in the TCRdb table, and some are missing; sequencing was by immunoSEQ multiplex PCR. The data contain about 130,000 clones, about 80% of them seen just once; the ten biggest clones take up approximately 8.4%. A single count supports this clone. Germline CDR1 MGHRA, CDR2 YSYEKL. The CDR3 length is 14 residues. V was clipped by 4 bases and J by 2 bases, with 11 bases between them. This sequence joins TRBV4-1 and TRBJ1-2, with D possibly being TRBD1 (5 bases). Sequenced input: PBMCs or T cells enriched from blood (not recorded which). The TCR comes from a man aged 45-60 years who had recovered from COVID-19. CDR3 sequence (DNA): TGCGCCAGCAGCCGTATGGGGCAGAACTATGGCTACACCTTC. This translates into CASSRMGQNYGYTF.